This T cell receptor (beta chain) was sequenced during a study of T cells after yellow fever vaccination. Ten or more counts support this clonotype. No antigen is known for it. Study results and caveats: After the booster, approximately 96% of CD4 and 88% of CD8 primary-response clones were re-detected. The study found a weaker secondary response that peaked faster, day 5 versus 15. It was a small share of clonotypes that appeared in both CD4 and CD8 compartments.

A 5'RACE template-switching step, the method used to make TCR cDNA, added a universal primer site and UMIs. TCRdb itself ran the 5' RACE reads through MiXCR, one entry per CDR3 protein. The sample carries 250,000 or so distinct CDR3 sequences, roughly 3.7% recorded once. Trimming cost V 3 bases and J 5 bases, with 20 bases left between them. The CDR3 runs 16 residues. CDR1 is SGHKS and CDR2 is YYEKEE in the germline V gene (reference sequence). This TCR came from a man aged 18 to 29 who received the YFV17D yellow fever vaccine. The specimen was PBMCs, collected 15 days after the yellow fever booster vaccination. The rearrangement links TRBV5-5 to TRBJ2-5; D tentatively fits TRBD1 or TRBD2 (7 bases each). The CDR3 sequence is CASSSPTGRVGETQYF. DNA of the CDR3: TGTGCCAGCAGCTCCCCGACAGGGAGGGTTGGGGAGACCCAGTACTTC.